This T cell receptor beta chain was captured by sequencing in a study of PD-L1 blockade in urothelial cancer. Time point here: pretreatment peripheral blood. Clones were read by immunoSEQ multiplex PCR, and TCRdb kept only the in-frame ones, dropping some. The sample gives around 68,000 clones, more than 80% of which show up once; roughly 1.6% is in the top ten. V shed 1 base and J 4 bases; nucleotides not matched to a gene: 7. This CDR3 spans 16 amino acids. The germline CDR1 and CDR2 sequences are SGHNT and YENEEA. The genes are TRBV11-3 and TRBJ2-5; TRBD2 agrees at 9 bases. The sample consisted of PBMCs, taken around atezolizumab (anti-PD-L1) treatment. The sequence was collected from a man between 70 and 80 years old with urothelial cancer. The CDR3 region has the DNA TGTGCCAGCAGCTTAGGGGCTAGCGGGAAGGGAGAGACCCAGTACTTC. Its protein product is CASSLGASGKGETQYF.